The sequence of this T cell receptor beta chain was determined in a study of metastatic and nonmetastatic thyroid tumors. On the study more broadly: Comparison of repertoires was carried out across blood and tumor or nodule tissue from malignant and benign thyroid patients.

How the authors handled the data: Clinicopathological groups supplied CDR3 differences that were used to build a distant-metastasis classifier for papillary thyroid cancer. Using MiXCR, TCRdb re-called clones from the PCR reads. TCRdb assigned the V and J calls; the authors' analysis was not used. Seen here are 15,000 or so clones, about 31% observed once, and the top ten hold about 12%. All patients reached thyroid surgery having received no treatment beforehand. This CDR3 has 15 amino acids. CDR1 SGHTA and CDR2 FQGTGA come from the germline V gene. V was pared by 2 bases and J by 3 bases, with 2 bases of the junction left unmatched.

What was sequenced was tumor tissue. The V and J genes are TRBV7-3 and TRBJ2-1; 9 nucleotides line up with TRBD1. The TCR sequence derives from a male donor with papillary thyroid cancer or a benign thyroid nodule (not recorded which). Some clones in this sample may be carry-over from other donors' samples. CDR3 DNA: TGTGCCAGCAGCTTAGAGACAGGGGGCTACAATGAGCAGTTCTTC. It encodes CASSLETGGYNEQFF.